These T cell receptor beta chains were read from a single sample in a study of T cells in Graves' hyperthyroidism and ophthalmopathy. TCRdb reprocessed the multiplex PCR reads with MiXCR, giving one entry per CDR3 protein. The sample lists a few hundred thousand distinct CDR3 sequences; 13% to 15% were seen once. Sequenced input: blood. These receptors were collected from a woman under 30 with Graves' hyperthyroidism. Each CDR3 is given with its conserved first and last residue. A D gene is named only where the DNA matches it firmly. A clone size is listed for some rows: how often the clone was seen (once, few, many), or a class if it is expanded.

J: TRBJ2-3
V: TRBV30
D: TRBD2
size: many
DNA: TGTGCCTGGAACCGCGGACTAGCTGAGGAGCATACGCAGTATTTT
CDR3: CAWNRGLAEEHTQYF

J: TRBJ1-1
V: TRBV19
D: -
size: many
DNA: TGTGCCAGTAGTATCGGCCGGGGAAACACTGAAGCTTTCTTT
CDR3: CASSIGRGNTEAFF

J: TRBJ1-5
V: TRBV20-1
D: -
size: few
DNA: TGCAGTGCTAGTGGGGGACAACCCCAGCATTTT
CDR3: CSASGGQPQHF

J: TRBJ1-5
V: TRBV20-1
D: -
size: many
DNA: TGCAGTGCTAGAGGGCAGGGGATTAGCAATCAGCCCCAGCATTTT
CDR3: CSARGQGISNQPQHF

J: TRBJ1-2
V: TRBV6-5
D: -
size: -
DNA: TGTGCCAGCAGTTCGAATGACAACTATGGCTACGCCTTC
CDR3: CASSSNDNYGYAF

J: TRBJ2-7
V: TRBV25-1
D: TRBD1
size: many
DNA: TGTGCCAGCAGTGACACGGACAGGGGGTCCCCCTACGAGCAGTACTTC
CDR3: CASSDTDRGSPYEQYF

J: TRBJ2-5
V: TRBV12-3/TRBV12-4
D: TRBD1
size: many
DNA: TGTGCCAGCAGTTTCCGACAGGGGAAAGAGACCCAGTACTTC
CDR3: CASSFRQGKETQYF

J: TRBJ1-2
V: TRBV7-9
D: TRBD1
size: many
DNA: TGTGCCAGCAGCCCGGACAGGGACGTTGGCTACACCTTC
CDR3: CASSPDRDVGYTF

J: TRBJ2-4
V: TRBV7-6
D: TRBD2
size: few
DNA: TGTGCCAGCAGCTTTGGGGAGGGTCGAACCAAAAACATTCAGTACTTC
CDR3: CASSFGEGRTKNIQYF

J: TRBJ1-1
V: TRBV6-1
D: TRBD1
size: many
DNA: TGTGCCAGCAGTTATCAGACAGGGCAGACTGAAGCTTTCTTT
CDR3: CASSYQTGQTEAFF

J: TRBJ2-3
V: TRBV7-8
D: -
size: many
DNA: TGTGCCAGCATTCACGCGCGGAGCCCTCGAGATACGCAGTATTTT
CDR3: CASIHARSPRDTQYF

J: TRBJ2-2
V: TRBV24-1
D: TRBD1
size: many
DNA: TGTGCCACCAGTGACAGGGGGTTCGCCGGGGAGCTGTTTTTT
CDR3: CATSDRGFAGELFF

J: TRBJ2-1
V: TRBV7-3
D: -
size: -
DNA: TGTGCCAGCAGCTCGTCAAATAATGAGCAGTTCTTC
CDR3: CASSSSNNEQFF

J: TRBJ2-3
V: TRBV5-6
D: -
size: many
DNA: TGTGCCAGCAGCTTGCAAGGGTACACAGATACGCAGTATTTT
CDR3: CASSLQGYTDTQYF

J: TRBJ1-4
V: TRBV19
D: -
size: few
DNA: TGTGCCAGCCACCTCCGGGGCGCGGGGGAAAAACTGTTTTTT
CDR3: CASHLRGAGEKLFF

J: TRBJ1-1
V: TRBV19
D: -
size: -
DNA: TGTGCCAGTAGTATCGGGGGGGGCAGCACTGAAGCTTTCTTT
CDR3: CASSIGGGSTEAFF

J: TRBJ2-5
V: TRBV29-1
D: -
size: many
DNA: TGCAGCGTTGGTTTTCAAGAGACCCAGTACTTC
CDR3: CSVGFQETQYF

J: TRBJ1-3
V: TRBV14
D: -
size: many
DNA: TGTGCCAGCAGCCCCCGGAACTCTGGAAACACCATATATTTT
CDR3: CASSPRNSGNTIYF

J: TRBJ2-1
V: TRBV2
D: -
size: many
DNA: TGTGCCAGTGGAGGGAGCGGATACCGGGGCAATGAGCAGTTCTTC
CDR3: CASGGSGYRGNEQFF

J: TRBJ1-2
V: TRBV12-3/TRBV12-4
D: TRBD1
size: many
DNA: TGTGCCAGCAGTCCCGGGACAGGGGAGGGCTACACCTTC
CDR3: CASSPGTGEGYTF

J: TRBJ2-7
V: TRBV11-2
D: -
size: many
DNA: TGTGCCAGCAGCTTAAACCAGGGGCCCTACGAGCAGTACTTC
CDR3: CASSLNQGPYEQYF

J: TRBJ1-5
V: TRBV30
D: -
size: many
DNA: TGTGCCTGGAGTGTAATAGATTCCCAGCCCCAGCATTTT
CDR3: CAWSVIDSQPQHF

J: TRBJ1-1
V: TRBV30
D: -
size: many
DNA: TGTGCCTGGACCCCCAGGAACACTGAAGCTTTCTTT
CDR3: CAWTPRNTEAFF

J: TRBJ1-3
V: TRBV12-5
D: TRBD1
size: few
DNA: TGTGCTAGTGGTTATGACAGGGTCGGAAACACCATATATTTT
CDR3: CASGYDRVGNTIYF

J: TRBJ2-7
V: TRBV3-1
D: TRBD2
size: many
DNA: TGTGCCAGCAGCCAAGGGACTAGCGGCTACGAGCAGTACTTC
CDR3: CASSQGTSGYEQYF

J: TRBJ1-2
V: TRBV12-5
D: -
size: -
DNA: TGTGCTAGTGGTTTCGGTAGTGAGACAGCCTATGGCTACACCTTC
CDR3: CASGFGSETAYGYTF

J: TRBJ1-1
V: TRBV24-1
D: TRBD1
size: few
DNA: TGTGCCACCAGCCCAGCCCCAGGGGGAGGTCCCGATATGAACACTGAAGCTTTCTTT
CDR3: CATSPAPGGGPDMNTEAFF

J: TRBJ2-3
V: TRBV11-1
D: -
size: -
DNA: TGTGCCAGCAGCCTTCTGGGGGGGCACACAGATACGCAGTATTTT
CDR3: CASSLLGGHTDTQYF

J: TRBJ1-4
V: TRBV27
D: -
size: many
DNA: TGTGCCAGCAGTTTAAACGGGGAAAATGAAAAACTGTTTTTT
CDR3: CASSLNGENEKLFF

J: TRBJ2-5
V: TRBV25-1
D: TRBD2
size: many
DNA: TGTGCCAGCAGTGTAAGGGGAGGGGAGGAGACCCAGTACTTC
CDR3: CASSVRGGEETQYF

J: TRBJ2-6
V: TRBV20-1
D: -
size: few
DNA: TGCAGTGCTGCCCACCGGAGGAACTCTGGGGCCAACGTCCTGACTTTC
CDR3: CSAAHRRNSGANVLTF